The source of this TCR beta chain is a study of blood T cells in healthy people across ages. Regarding the study as a whole: Diversity of TCR beta per million T cells declined in a roughly linear way with age. Possibly, changes in expanded clonotypes were confounded because donor CMV status was unknown.

This clonotype has just a few counts. As yet, its antigen is unknown. Together with a sample-barcoded 5' primer, a J-beta primer mix was included in a second PCR lasting about 7 to 12 cycles. TCRdb re-called the 5' RACE reads through MiXCR, storing one row per CDR3 protein. This table has some 700,000 distinct CDR3 sequences, 22% appearing once. This CDR3 is 13 amino acids long. V was pared by 4 bases and J by 4 bases, with 10 bases between. Looked up from germline, CDR1 is MNHEY and CDR2 is SVGAGI. With each sample, at least 6 micrograms of total RNA were extracted. Sequencing was done on a sample of blood. The chain recombines TRBV6-5 with TRBJ1-2; no firm D call. The clonotype originates from a man in his 70s in good health. CDR3 bases: TGTGCCAGCAGTTTGTGGCGGAGCTATGGCTACACCTTC. It encodes CASSLWRSYGYTF.